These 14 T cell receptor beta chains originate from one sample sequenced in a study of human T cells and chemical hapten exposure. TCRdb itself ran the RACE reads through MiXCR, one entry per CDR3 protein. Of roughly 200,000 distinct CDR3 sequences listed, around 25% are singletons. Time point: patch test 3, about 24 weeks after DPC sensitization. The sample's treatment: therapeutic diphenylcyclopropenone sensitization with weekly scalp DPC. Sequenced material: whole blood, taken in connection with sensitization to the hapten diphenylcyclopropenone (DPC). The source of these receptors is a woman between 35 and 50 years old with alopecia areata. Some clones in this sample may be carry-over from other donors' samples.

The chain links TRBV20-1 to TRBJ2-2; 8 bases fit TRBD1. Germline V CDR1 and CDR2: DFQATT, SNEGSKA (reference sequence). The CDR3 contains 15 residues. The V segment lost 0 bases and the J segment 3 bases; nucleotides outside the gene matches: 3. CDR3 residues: CSARDRGRYTGELFF. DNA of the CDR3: TGCAGTGCTAGAGACAGGGGGCGATACACCGGGGAGCTGTTTTTT.

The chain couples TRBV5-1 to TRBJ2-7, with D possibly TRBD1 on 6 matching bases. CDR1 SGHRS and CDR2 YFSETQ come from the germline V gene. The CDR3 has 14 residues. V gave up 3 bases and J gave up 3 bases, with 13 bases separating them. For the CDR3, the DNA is TGCGCCAGCAGCTCCCAGGGGCTCGACTACGAGCAGTACTTC. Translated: CASSSQGLDYEQYF. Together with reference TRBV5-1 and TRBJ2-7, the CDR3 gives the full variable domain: KAGVTQTPRYLIKTRGQQVTLSCSPISGHRSVSWYQQTPGQGLQFLFEYFSETQRNKGNFPGRFSGRQFSNSRSEMNVSTLELGDSALYLCASSSQGLDYEQYFGPGTRLTVT.

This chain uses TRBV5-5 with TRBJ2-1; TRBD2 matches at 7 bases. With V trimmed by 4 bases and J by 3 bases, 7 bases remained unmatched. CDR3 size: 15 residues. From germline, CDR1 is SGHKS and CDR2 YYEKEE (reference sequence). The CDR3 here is CASSPRTRLYNEQFF. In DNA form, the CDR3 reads TGTGCCAGCAGCCCACGGACTAGACTCTACAATGAGCAGTTCTTC.

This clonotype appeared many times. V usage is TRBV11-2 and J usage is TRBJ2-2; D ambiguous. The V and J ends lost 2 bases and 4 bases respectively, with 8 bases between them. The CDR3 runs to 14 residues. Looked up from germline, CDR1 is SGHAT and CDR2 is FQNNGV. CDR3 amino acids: CASSLNRITGELFF. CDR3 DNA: TGTGCCAGCAGCTTAAATCGGATCACCGGGGAGCTGTTTTTT.

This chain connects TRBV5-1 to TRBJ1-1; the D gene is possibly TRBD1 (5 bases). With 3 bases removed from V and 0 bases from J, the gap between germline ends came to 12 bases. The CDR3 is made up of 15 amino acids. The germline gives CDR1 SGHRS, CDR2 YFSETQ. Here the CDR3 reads CASSWRDGMNTEAFF. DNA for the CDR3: TGCGCCAGCAGCTGGCGGGACGGCATGAACACTGAAGCTTTCTTT.

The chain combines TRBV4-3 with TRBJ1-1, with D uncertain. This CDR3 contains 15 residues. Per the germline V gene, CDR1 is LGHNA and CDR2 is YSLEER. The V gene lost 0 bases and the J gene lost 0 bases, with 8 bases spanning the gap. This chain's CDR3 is CASSQEPRMNTEAFF. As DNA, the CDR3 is TGCGCCAGCAGCCAAGAACCGAGAATGAACACTGAAGCTTTCTTT.

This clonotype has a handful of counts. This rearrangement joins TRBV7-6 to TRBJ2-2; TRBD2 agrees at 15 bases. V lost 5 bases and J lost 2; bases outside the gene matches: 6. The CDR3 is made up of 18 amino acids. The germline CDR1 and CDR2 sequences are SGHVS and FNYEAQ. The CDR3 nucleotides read TGTGCCAGCAGCGATGAGGGACTAGCGGGAGGCAACACCGGGGAGCTGTTTTTT. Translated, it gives CASSDEGLAGGNTGELFF.

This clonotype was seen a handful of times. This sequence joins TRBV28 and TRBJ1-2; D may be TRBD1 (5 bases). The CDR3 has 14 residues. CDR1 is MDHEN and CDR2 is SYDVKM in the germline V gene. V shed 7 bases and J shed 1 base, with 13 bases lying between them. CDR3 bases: TGTGCCAGCAAGTCCGGGGCCTTTAACTATGGCTACACCTTC. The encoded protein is CASKSGAFNYGYTF.

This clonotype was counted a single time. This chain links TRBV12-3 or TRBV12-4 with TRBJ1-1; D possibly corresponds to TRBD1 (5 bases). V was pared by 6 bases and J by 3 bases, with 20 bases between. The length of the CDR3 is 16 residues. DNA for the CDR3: TGTGCCAGCAGCCCGGGGGTAGCGGGGCTGGACACTGAAGCTTTCTTT. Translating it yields CASSPGVAGLDTEAFF.

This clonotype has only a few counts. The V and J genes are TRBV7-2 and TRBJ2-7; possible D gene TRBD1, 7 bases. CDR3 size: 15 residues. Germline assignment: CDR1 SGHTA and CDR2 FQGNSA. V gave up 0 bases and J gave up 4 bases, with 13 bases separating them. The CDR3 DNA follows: TGTGCCAGCAGCTTAGCGCGGGACAGCTTTTACGAGCAGTACTTC. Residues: CASSLARDSFYEQYF.

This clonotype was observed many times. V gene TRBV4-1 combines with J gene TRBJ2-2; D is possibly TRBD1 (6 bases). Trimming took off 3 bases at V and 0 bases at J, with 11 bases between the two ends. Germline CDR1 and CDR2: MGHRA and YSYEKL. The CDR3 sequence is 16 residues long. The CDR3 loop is CASSQATGPNTGELFF. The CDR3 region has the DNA TGCGCCAGCAGCCAGGCAACAGGGCCGAACACCGGGGAGCTGTTTTTT.

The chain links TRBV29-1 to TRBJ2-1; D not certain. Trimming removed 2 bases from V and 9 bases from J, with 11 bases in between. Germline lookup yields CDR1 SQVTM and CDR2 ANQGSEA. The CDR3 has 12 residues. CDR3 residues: CSVEYTVGEQFF. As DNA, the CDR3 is TGCAGCGTTGAATACACAGTTGGTGAGCAGTTCTTC.

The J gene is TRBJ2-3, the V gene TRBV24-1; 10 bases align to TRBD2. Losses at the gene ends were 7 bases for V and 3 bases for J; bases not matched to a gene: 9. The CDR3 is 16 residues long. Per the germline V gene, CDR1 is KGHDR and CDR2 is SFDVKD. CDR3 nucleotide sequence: TGTGCCACCAGAGCCTCTACTAGCGGGGATACAGATACGCAGTATTTT. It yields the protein CATRASTSGDTDTQYF.

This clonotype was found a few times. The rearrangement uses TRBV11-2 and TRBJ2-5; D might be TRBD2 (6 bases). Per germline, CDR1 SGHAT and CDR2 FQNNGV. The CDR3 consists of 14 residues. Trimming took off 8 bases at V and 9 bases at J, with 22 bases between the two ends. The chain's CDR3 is CASRYRRLEGSQYF. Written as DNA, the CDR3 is TGTGCCAGCCGCTACCGGAGACTAGAAGGGTCCCAGTACTTC.